A selection of T cell receptor beta chains follows, all from one sample in a study of CD8 T cells in ankylosing spondylitis. Each CDR3 protein is one row after TCRdb ran MiXCR on the 5' RACE reads. The repertoire holds 200,000 to 250,000 distinct CDR3 sequences, with less than 9.5% as singletons. The sequenced material came from blood, either unsorted or a sorted T cell fraction (not recorded which). The origin of the receptors is a female donor with ankylosing spondylitis or in good health (not recorded which). The CDR3 runs from the conserved cysteine through the conserved F or W. A D gene is named only where the DNA matches it firmly. The size of a clone is reported for some rows only, either as once, few or many, or as a class for expanded clones.

v_call	j_call	clone_size	d_call	cdr3_aa	cdr3_nt
TRBV7-9	TRBJ1-1	once	NA	CASSPKGSMDTEAFF	TGTGCCAGCAGCCCGAAGGGGTCGATGGACACTGAAGCTTTCTTT
TRBV12-5	TRBJ2-1	many	NA	CASGLATYNEQFF	TGTGCTAGTGGTTTGGCCACCTACAATGAGCAGTTCTTC
TRBV20-1	TRBJ1-5	many	NA	CSARGASQISNQPQHF	TGCAGTGCTAGAGGAGCCTCCCAGATTAGCAATCAGCCCCAGCATTTT
TRBV12-3/TRBV12-4	TRBJ2-2	many	TRBD1	CASRPRQGASGELFF	TGTGCCAGCAGGCCTAGACAGGGAGCCTCCGGGGAGCTGTTTTTT
TRBV11-2	TRBJ2-1	many	NA	CASSLRGYYYNEQFF	TGTGCCAGCAGCCTGAGGGGGTACTACTACAATGAGCAGTTCTTC
TRBV6-6	TRBJ2-7	many	NA	CASSHQVNEQYF	TGTGCCAGCAGCCACCAGGTCAACGAGCAGTACTTC
TRBV7-2	TRBJ2-2	NA	NA	CASSLNKGLNTGELFF	TGTGCCAGCAGCTTAAATAAGGGCCTGAACACCGGGGAGCTGTTTTTT
TRBV10-3	TRBJ2-2	many	TRBD1	CASGDRAIGAGELFF	TGTGCCAGCGGGGACAGGGCAATTGGGGCCGGGGAGCTGTTTTTT
TRBV12-3/TRBV12-4	TRBJ2-1	many	TRBD2	CASSFSGGRPGNEQFF	TGTGCCAGCAGTTTTTCCGGCGGGAGGCCAGGAAATGAGCAGTTCTTC
TRBV4-3	TRBJ2-1	many	TRBD2	CASSQGLAGDYEQFF	TGCGCCAGCAGCCAAGGACTAGCGGGAGATTATGAGCAGTTCTTC
TRBV12-3/TRBV12-4	TRBJ2-2	many	NA	CASSFFITPKGGELFF	TGTGCCAGCAGTTTCTTCATCACTCCAAAGGGCGGGGAGCTGTTTTTT
TRBV20-1	TRBJ1-1	many	NA	CSAWGETDTEAFF	TGCAGTGCTTGGGGGGAGACGGACACTGAAGCTTTCTTT
TRBV2	TRBJ2-1	many	NA	CARGASARNEQFF	TGTGCCAGAGGGGCCAGCGCGAGAAATGAGCAGTTCTTC
TRBV10-3	TRBJ1-5	NA	NA	CAAGSNQPQHF	TGTGCCGCGGGTAGCAATCAGCCCCAGCATTTT
TRBV30	TRBJ2-1	many	TRBD2	CAWRGDGAGEQFF	TGTGCCTGGAGGGGGGACGGAGCGGGGGAGCAGTTCTTC
TRBV20-1	TRBJ2-7	many	TRBD2	CSASKLAVYEQYF	TGCAGTGCTAGCAAGCTAGCGGTTTACGAGCAGTACTTC
TRBV6-1	TRBJ1-3	many	NA	CASKEVPGNTIYF	TGTGCCAGCAAGGAGGTCCCTGGAAACACCATATATTTT
TRBV11-3	TRBJ2-2	NA	NA	CASSIGPGELFF	TGTGCCAGCAGCATTGGACCTGGGGAGCTGTTTTTT
TRBV5-6	TRBJ1-1	NA	NA	CAGSSDVMNTEAFF	TGTGCCGGCAGCTCGGACGTCATGAACACTGAAGCTTTCTTT
TRBV20-1	TRBJ2-7	many	NA	CSAGGQTAGTYEQYF	TGCAGTGCTGGGGGGCAGACAGCGGGAACCTACGAGCAGTACTTC
TRBV4-3	TRBJ2-3	NA	TRBD2	CASSQDWREGPDTQYF	TGCGCCAGCAGCCAAGATTGGCGGGAGGGCCCAGATACGCAGTATTTT
TRBV20-1	TRBJ1-1	many	NA	CSARVQGGLTEAFF	TGCAGTGCTAGGGTACAGGGCGGTTTGACTGAAGCTTTCTTT
TRBV15	TRBJ2-7	NA	NA	CATSNGVNYEQYF	TGTGCCACCAGCAACGGAGTCAACTACGAGCAGTACTTC
TRBV21-1	TRBJ1-4	many	NA	CASSRDRTEKLFF	TGTGCCAGCAGTCGGGACAGAACTGAAAAACTGTTTTTT
TRBV7-2	TRBJ2-7	many	NA	CASSRNGLAYEQYF	TGTGCCAGCTCCCGCAACGGTCTGGCCTACGAGCAGTACTTC
TRBV20-1	TRBJ2-3	many	NA	CSARGTLQNPTDTQYF	TGCAGTGCTAGAGGGACCCTCCAAAACCCCACAGATACGCAGTATTTT
TRBV12-3/TRBV12-4	TRBJ1-1	many	NA	CASSGHLDTEAFF	TGTGCCAGCAGCGGACACTTGGACACTGAAGCTTTCTTT
TRBV7-9	TRBJ2-7	few	TRBD2	CASSLSGSPYEQYF	TGTGCCAGCAGCTTAAGCGGGAGTCCCTACGAGCAGTACTTC
TRBV20-1	TRBJ2-7	many	TRBD2	CSASRSSGSYEQYF	TGCAGTGCTAGCCGGTCTAGCGGGAGTTACGAGCAGTACTTC
TRBV4-3	TRBJ2-2	many	TRBD2	CASSQVIGSGTGGELFF	TGCGCCAGCAGCCAAGTGATCGGTAGCGGGACTGGCGGGGAGCTGTTTTTT
TRBV12-3/TRBV12-4	TRBJ2-2	NA	TRBD2	CASRLRLAEKLFF	TGTGCCAGCAGACTGAGACTAGCGGAGAAGCTGTTTTTT
TRBV5-4	TRBJ2-2	many	TRBD2	CASSSRLAGGKTGELFF	TGTGCCAGCAGTTCGCGACTAGCGGGAGGAAAGACCGGGGAGCTGTTTTTT
TRBV4-3	TRBJ2-1	few	TRBD2	CASSQETSGNYNEQFF	TGCGCCAGCAGCCAAGAGACTAGCGGGAACTACAATGAGCAGTTCTTC
TRBV27	TRBJ1-5	many	TRBD1	CASSFLRTGVPYQPQHF	TGTGCCAGCAGTTTCCTAAGGACAGGGGTCCCCTATCAGCCCCAGCATTTT
TRBV7-9	TRBJ2-1	few	NA	CASSSLEPDDEQFF	TGTGCCAGCAGCTCCCTAGAGCCCGACGACGAGCAGTTCTTC
TRBV20-1	TRBJ1-5	many	TRBD1	CSARDQGRGPNQPQHF	TGCAGTGCTAGAGATCAGGGAAGGGGGCCCAATCAGCCCCAGCATTTT